What follows is one T cell receptor beta chain and its context. The CDR3 loop spans 13 amino acids. The germline CDR1 and CDR2 sequences are SGDLS and YYNGEE. The ends lost 4 bases at V and 5 bases at J; junction bases unmatched: 5. The entry originates in a study of cytomegalovirus exposure and HLA in healthy donors. On the study more broadly: Roughly 86 million unique TCRs from HLA-typed donors made up an early data release.

With 60 Vbeta and 13 Jbeta primers, the PCR was carried out. Only in-frame clones appear in the TCRdb table, and some are missing; sequencing was by immunoSEQ multiplex PCR. The table has 93,000 or so clones, under 80% seen once. The sequence was obtained from a woman younger than 30 in good health and CMV-seropositive. The V call is TRBV9, the J call TRBJ2-7, with 8 nucleotides matching TRBD1. Sequencing was done on a sample of PBMCs. The CDR3 sequence: CASSRTGFHEQYF. Here the CDR3 DNA reads TGTGCCAGCAGCCGGACAGGGTTCCACGAGCAGTACTTC.